The 18 T cell receptor beta chains in this list originate from one sample, sequenced in a study of cytomegalovirus exposure and HLA in healthy donors. The method was immunoSEQ multiplex PCR; TCRdb's version includes in-frame clones alone and lacks a portion of them. The sample shows 200,000 or so clones, approximately 80% of them seen only once. The sample taken for sequencing was PBMCs. These receptors came from a man aged 18 to 30 in good health and CMV-seropositive.

This clone was detected many times. V gene TRBV15 combines with J gene TRBJ1-2; possibly TRBD1 for D (5 bases). The CDR3 is made up of 13 amino acids. The germline V gene has CDR1 LNHNV and CDR2 YYDKDF (reference sequence). Trimming cost V 3 bases and J 5 bases, with 10 bases left between them. CDR3 coding DNA: TGTGCCACCAGCAGCAGCGGGGCGTATGGCTACACCTTC. It specifies CATSSSGAYGYTF. Full variable domain (missing parts from reference TRBV15 and TRBJ1-2): DAMVIQNPRYQVTQFGKPVTLSCSQTLNHNVMYWYQQKSSQAPKLLFHYYDKDFNNEADTPDNFQSRRPNTSFCFLDIRSPGLGDTAMYLCATSSSGAYGYTFGSGTRLTVV.

The V gene is TRBV7-7, the J gene TRBJ2-1; 7 nucleotides align to TRBD2. This CDR3 region has 16 residues. Germline V CDR1 and CDR2: SSHAT, FNYEAQ (reference sequence). With V trimmed by 2 bases and J by 4 bases, 8 bases remained unmatched. In nucleotides, the CDR3 is TGTGCCAGCAGCTTACGGCTAGCGGAGTCTTACAATGAGCAGTTCTTC. Its translation is CASSLRLAESYNEQFF.

The CDR3 DNA follows: TGTGCCAGCAGTTACGGACAGGGAGACACTGAAGCTTTCTTT. Amino acids: CASSYGQGDTEAFF. The chain combines TRBV6-6 with TRBJ1-1; 8 bases match TRBD1. CDR3 size: 14 residues. Trimming took 2 bases from V and 3 from J; bases not matched to a gene: 2. CDR1 and CDR2 from the germline V gene are MNHNY and SVGAGI (reference sequence).

The rearrangement joins TRBV11-2 to TRBJ2-3; 8 bases line up with TRBD2. V gave up 3 bases and J gave up 3 bases; unmatched junction bases: 8. The CDR3 spans 16 residues. Germline CDR1 and CDR2: SGHAT and FQNNGV. The DNA of the CDR3 is TGTGCCAGCAGCTTCGCCAGCGGGAGTGGTACAGATACGCAGTATTTT. It is translated as CASSFASGSGTDTQYF. The variable domain in full, with the rest retrieved from reference TRBV11-2 and TRBJ2-3, is EAGVAQSPRYKIIEKRQSVAFWCNPISGHATLYWYQQILGQGPKLLIQFQNNGVVDDSQLPKDRFSAERLKGVDSTLKIQPAKLEDSAVYLCASSFASGSGTDTQYFGPGTRLTVL.

This chain joins TRBV7-2 and TRBJ2-1; TRBD2 aligns across 7 bases. CDR1 SGHTA and CDR2 FQGNSA come from the germline V gene. Trimming cost V 5 bases and J 10 bases; bases outside gene matches: 8. The CDR3 is 13 amino acids. CDR3 sequence: CASSAGLRREQFF. The CDR3, as DNA: TGTGCCAGCAGCGCGGGACTACGCCGCGAGCAGTTCTTC.

The chain employs TRBV6-1 and TRBJ2-1; D not certain. V lost 2 bases to trimming and J lost 0 bases, with 8 bases between them. There are 15 residues in the CDR3. Germline values: CDR1 MNHNS, CDR2 SASEGT. As DNA, the CDR3 is TGTGCCAGCAGTGAAAAAGCAGGCTCCTACAATGAGCAGTTCTTC. Protein sequence: CASSEKAGSYNEQFF.

In its sample, this clone was seen once. This chain uses TRBV11-3 with TRBJ2-1; 14 bases agree with TRBD2. Germline lookup yields CDR1 SGHNT and CDR2 YENEEA. V shed 5 bases, J shed 6 bases, and the junction held 9 bases outside the gene matches. The CDR3 has 17 residues. This CDR3 is CASSPQAGLAGVNEQFF. For the CDR3, the DNA is TGTGCCAGCAGCCCCCAAGCGGGACTAGCGGGAGTCAATGAGCAGTTCTTC. Full variable domain (outside the CDR3, taken from reference TRBV11-3 and TRBJ2-1): EAGVVQSPRYKIIEKKQPVAFWCNPISGHNTLYWYLQNLGQGPELLIRYENEEAVDDSQLPKDRFSAERLKGVDSTLKIQPAELGDSAVYLCASSPQAGLAGVNEQFFGPGTRLTVL.

The chain recombines TRBV25-1 with TRBJ1-2; D gene unclear. Germline loops: CDR1 MGHDK, CDR2 SYGVNS. V lost 4 bases and J lost 1, with 4 bases in between. The CDR3 spans 12 residues. CDR3 in amino acids: CASSGHNYGYTF. Written as DNA, the CDR3 is TGTGCCAGCAGTGGACATAACTATGGCTACACCTTC.

The rearrangement uses TRBV4-2 and TRBJ2-4; 7 bases line up with TRBD2. In germline, CDR1 is LGHNA, CDR2 YNFKEQ. V lost 0 bases to trimming and J lost 1 base; unmatched junction nucleotides: 6. This CDR3 has 17 residues. CDR3 region: CASSQDAGAGAKNIQYF. Here the CDR3 DNA reads TGTGCCAGCAGCCAAGATGCGGGAGCCGGGGCCAAAAACATTCAGTACTTC.

J is TRBJ1-5 and V is TRBV6-1; maybe TRBD1 (6 bases). In germline, CDR1 is MNHNS, CDR2 SASEGT. V lost 6 bases and J lost 2, with 11 bases in between. This CDR3 comprises 14 residues. CDR3 protein: CASRGQSGNQPQHF. The CDR3 region has the DNA TGTGCCAGCAGGGGACAATCGGGCAATCAGCCCCAGCATTTT.

This clone has just one count. The V gene is TRBV9, the J gene TRBJ2-7; 9 bases align to TRBD1. The V gene end was trimmed by 2 bases and the J gene end by 1 base; junction bases not matched to a gene: 4. Looked up from germline, CDR1 is SGDLS and CDR2 is YYNGEE. CDR3 length equals 15 residues. DNA of the CDR3: TGTGCCAGCAGCGTGGCCGGACAGGGGTCCTACGAGCAGTACTTC. Its protein is CASSVAGQGSYEQYF.

The CDR3 here is CASSDGQGSYNEQFF. The CDR3 coding sequence is TGTGCCAGCAGCGACGGACAGGGGTCTTACAATGAGCAGTTCTTC. This rearrangement joins TRBV9 to TRBJ2-1; TRBD1 matches at 9 bases. Germline lookup yields CDR1 SGDLS and CDR2 YYNGEE. Trimming at V came to 3 bases and at J to 4 bases, leaving 5 bases not matched to a gene. This CDR3 comprises 15 residues.

The chain employs TRBV7-2 and TRBJ2-7, with 8 bases that match TRBD1. The CDR3 consists of 14 residues. Trimming cost V 1 base and J 6 bases; bases outside gene matches: 5. CDR1 is SGHTA and CDR2 is FQGNSA in the germline V gene. CDR3 DNA: TGTGCCAGCAGCTTAGTGCGAGGGACAGGCGAGCAGTACTTC. Translation gives CASSLVRGTGEQYF.

In its sample, this clone was seen a few times. The chain is built from TRBV19 and TRBJ2-7; the D is unclear. The CDR3 has 13 residues. The V end lost 3 bases, the J end lost 2 bases, and 8 bases lay between the germline ends. CDR1 and CDR2 from the germline V gene are LNHDA and SQIVND (reference sequence). The chain's CDR3 is CASSISVTYEQYF. For the CDR3, the DNA is TGTGCCAGTAGTATCTCGGTAACCTACGAGCAGTACTTC.

With regard to this clone: Other DNA sequences of this sample code for an identical CDR3. V usage is TRBV20-1 and J usage is TRBJ2-1; the D gene is possibly TRBD2 (6 bases). V shed 6 bases and J shed 6 bases, with 9 bases lying between them. Germline V gene data show CDR1 as DFQATT and CDR2 as SNEGSKA (reference sequence). This CDR3 is 11 amino acids long. The CDR3 protein is CSARLVNEQFF. In nucleotides, the CDR3 is TGCAGTGCGAGACTAGTCAATGAGCAGTTCTTC.

V gene TRBV29-1 combines with J gene TRBJ1-2, with D maybe TRBD1 (5 bases). V gave up 4 bases and J gave up 2 bases, with 8 bases separating them. The germline gives CDR1 SQVTM, CDR2 ANQGSEA. The CDR3 has 12 amino acids. CDR3 bases: TGCAGCGTTGGGGGGGGGAACTATGGCTACACCTTC. Translating gives CSVGGGNYGYTF.

The CDR3 coding sequence is TGCGCCAGCAGCTTGGACGGACTAGCAGGCAATCAGCCCCAGCATTTT. Amino acid sequence: CASSLDGLAGNQPQHF. V is TRBV5-1 and J is TRBJ1-5; no firm D call. The V end lost 0 bases, the J end lost 2 bases, and 12 bases lay between the germline ends. The CDR3 is made up of 16 amino acids. CDR1 and CDR2 from the germline V gene are SGHRS and YFSETQ.

The CDR3 loop reads CASSFPQGGGRSYNEQFF. The CDR3 DNA reads TGTGCCAGCAGCTTCCCCCAGGGGGGCGGGAGGTCCTACAATGAGCAGTTCTTC. The chain is built from TRBV9 and TRBJ2-1, with D possibly TRBD2 on 8 matching bases. CDR3 length: 18 residues. Germline V CDR1 and CDR2: SGDLS, YYNGEE. The V gene lost 4 bases and the J gene lost 1 base, with 21 bases spanning the gap.